Shown below are 17 T cell receptor beta chains from a single sample sequenced in a study of blood T cell repertoires in COVID-19 (dated by TCRdb to about 2020). The method behind the library was the immunoSEQ multiplex PCR assay. Here the immuneACCESS table is served through TCRdb, limited to in-frame sequences with V and J called. Missing clones are a known gap in these copies; in checked studies unresolved V genes cover under half, and the rest lacks a known reason. The sample table shows over 100,000 clones, and approximately 82% are seen once. The ten largest make up 15% to 20% of the sample. The material sequenced was peripheral blood. Every receptor here comes from a woman in her sixties with acute or convalescent COVID-19.

This clone was detected only a few times. The CDR3 region has the DNA TGCGCCAGCAGGGTTTCGGCTGGAAACACCATATATTTT. It is translated as CASRVSAGNTIYF. The chain carries TRBV5-1 and TRBJ1-3; no firm D call. CDR3 length: 13 amino acids. V was shortened by 5 bases and J by 2 bases, with 8 bases between the two germline ends. From germline, CDR1 is SGHRS and CDR2 YFSETQ. The whole variable domain, filled in from reference TRBV5-1 and TRBJ1-3, reads KAGVTQTPRYLIKTRGQQVTLSCSPISGHRSVSWYQQTPGQGLQFLFEYFSETQRNKGNFPGRFSGRQFSNSRSEMNVSTLELGDSALYLCASRVSAGNTIYFGEGSWLTVV.

The V and J genes are TRBV3-1 (or the pseudogene TRBV3-2) and TRBJ2-7, with TRBD2 identical over 7 bases. J gave up 4 bases and V 1 base, and 4 bases lay outside the gene matches. Germline V gene data show CDR1 as LGHDT and CDR2 as YNNKEL (reference sequence). The CDR3 consists of 14 residues. The CDR3, as DNA: TGTGCCAGCAGCCAAGTAGCGGGTCTATACGAGCAGTACTTC. It specifies CASSQVAGLYEQYF.

The rearrangement links TRBV3-1 (or the pseudogene TRBV3-2) to TRBJ1-1; D is ambiguous. Trimming took off 8 bases at V and 6 bases at J, with 7 bases between the two ends. Germline V gene data show CDR1 as LGHDT and CDR2 as YNNKEL (reference sequence). This CDR3 region has 10 residues. CDR3: CASPGAEAFF. The DNA of the CDR3 is TGTGCCAGCCCGGGAGCTGAAGCTTTCTTT.

V gene TRBV18 combines with J gene TRBJ2-7; perhaps TRBD1 as D (6 bases). The germline V and J ends were trimmed by 0 bases and 2 bases, with 11 bases remaining between them. This CDR3 contains 15 residues. Germline CDR1 KGHSH, CDR2 LQKENI. CDR3 nucleotide sequence: TGTGCCAGCTCACCACCAATTCCAGGGGCCTACGAGCAGTACTTC. The encoded protein is CASSPPIPGAYEQYF.

Only a few counts were recorded for this clone. The chain recombines TRBV6-2 or TRBV6-3 with TRBJ1-5; weak D call: TRBD1 (6 bases). There are 15 residues in the CDR3. Germline loops: CDR1 MNHEY, CDR2 SVGEGT. Trimming left V 8 bases short and J 2 bases short, with 16 bases between. The CDR3 loop reads CASGRGNRGNQPQHF. Written as DNA, the CDR3 is TGTGCCAGCGGCCGCGGAAACAGGGGCAATCAGCCCCAGCATTTT.

The CDR3 loop is CSVEEGRSSNYEQYF. CDR3 nucleotide sequence: TGCAGCGTTGAAGAGGGGCGATCCAGTAACTACGAGCAGTACTTC. The chain links TRBV29-1 to TRBJ2-7; maybe TRBD1 (5 bases). Germline V gives CDR1 SQVTM, CDR2 ANQGSEA. The CDR3 is made up of 15 amino acids. Trimming took 0 bases from V and 3 from J, leaving 15 bases between them.

The rearrangement joins TRBV3-1 (or the pseudogene TRBV3-2) to TRBJ1-5; weak D call: TRBD1 (5 bases). V lost 1 base and J lost 6, with 10 bases in between. The CDR3 runs 14 residues. Germline V gene lookup returns CDR1 LGHDT and CDR2 YNNKEL (reference sequence). The CDR3 is CASSQGGDGQPQHF. Here the CDR3 DNA reads TGTGCCAGCAGCCAAGGGGGGGACGGTCAGCCCCAGCATTTT.

Turning to this clone: The sample carries other DNA sequences with the same CDR3. The chain recombines TRBV7-9 with TRBJ1-1; TRBD1 matches 7 bases. V was pared by 1 base and J by 5 bases, with 4 bases of the junction left unmatched. Germline V gives CDR1 SEHNR, CDR2 FQNEAQ (reference sequence). This CDR3 is 14 amino acids long. CDR3 coding DNA: TGTGCCAGCAGCTTAGGCCAGGGGGAAACTGAAGCTTTCTTT. As protein: CASSLGQGETEAFF.

DNA of the CDR3: TGTGCCTGGAGCCGGACTAGCGGGGGCGGGATGTTCTTC. Its translation: CAWSRTSGGGMFF. The rearrangement links TRBV30 to TRBJ2-1, with 13 bases identical to TRBD2. The CDR3 spans 13 residues. V was pared by 3 bases and J by 15 bases, with 8 bases of the junction left unmatched. CDR1 and CDR2 from the germline V gene are GTSNPN and SVGIG (reference sequence).

The chain links TRBV27 to TRBJ1-1; D remains ambiguous. The length of the CDR3 is 11 residues. Germline CDR1 and CDR2: MNHEY and SMNVEV (reference sequence). V was pared by 8 bases and J by 5 bases, with 9 bases between. CDR3 nucleotide sequence: TGTGCCAGCCCCGGGAGGACTGAAGCTTTCTTT. Translated: CASPGRTEAFF.

The CDR3 sequence: CASSDSGQRRNTIYF. DNA for the CDR3: TGCGCCAGCAGTGATTCCGGACAGAGGCGAAACACCATATATTTT. This chain links TRBV10-1 with TRBJ1-3, with D maybe TRBD1 (6 bases). V was trimmed by 3 bases and J by 5 bases, leaving 14 bases between them. The germline CDR1 and CDR2 sequences are WNHNN and SYGVQD (reference sequence). CDR3 length: 15 residues.

The chain uses TRBV28 and TRBJ2-7; 7 nucleotides agree with TRBD2. Losses at the gene ends were 5 bases for V and 3 bases for J; bases not matched to a gene: 4. CDR3 length: 13 amino acids. Per the germline V gene, CDR1 is MDHEN and CDR2 is SYDVKM. DNA of the CDR3: TGTGCCAGCAGTCGTAAGCGGGGCTACGAGCAGTACTTC. This sequence encodes CASSRKRGYEQYF.

V usage is TRBV20-1 and J usage is TRBJ2-1, with D unclear. V lost 3 bases and J lost 8, with 14 bases in between. CDR3 size: 13 residues. Germline values: CDR1 DFQATT, CDR2 SNEGSKA (reference sequence). CDR3 protein: CSASSQVGDEQFF. In DNA form, the CDR3 reads TGCAGTGCTAGTTCGCAGGTAGGCGATGAGCAGTTCTTC.

V gene TRBV5-4 combines with J gene TRBJ2-3; the match to TRBD2 covers 12 bases. V shed 3 bases and J 6 bases; nucleotides not matched to a gene: 14. The germline V gene has CDR1 SGHNT and CDR2 YYREEE (reference sequence). The CDR3 is made up of 18 amino acids. CDR3 protein: CASSSGLAGMGPWDTQYF. The CDR3 bases are TGTGCCAGCAGCTCCGGACTAGCGGGGATGGGGCCCTGGGATACGCAGTATTTT.

The DNA for the CDR3 is TGTGCCAGCAGGAACAGACCCAGCTACGAGCAGTACTTC. Translating it yields CASRNRPSYEQYF. The chain is built from TRBV6-5 and TRBJ2-7; no clear D gene. Between the trimmed V and J ends, which lost 6 bases and 3 bases, there was a span of 12 bases. This CDR3 contains 13 residues. Germline CDR1 is MNHEY and CDR2 is SVGAGI.

This clone was detected only once. This chain connects TRBV5-1 to TRBJ1-1; D may be TRBD1 (6 bases). This CDR3 contains 11 residues. The V gene's germline CDR1 is SGHRS and CDR2 YFSETQ. Trimming left V 4 bases short and J 8 bases short, with 9 bases between. Here the CDR3 reads CASSIDREAFF. The CDR3 DNA reads as TGCGCCAGCAGCATAGACAGGGAAGCTTTCTTT. The whole variable domain, filled in from reference TRBV5-1 and TRBJ1-1, reads KAGVTQTPRYLIKTRGQQVTLSCSPISGHRSVSWYQQTPGQGLQFLFEYFSETQRNKGNFPGRFSGRQFSNSRSEMNVSTLELGDSALYLCASSIDREAFFGQGTRLTVV.

This chain uses TRBV19 with TRBJ2-3, with 8 bases lining up with TRBD2. Germline V gene lookup returns CDR1 LNHDA and CDR2 SQIVND (reference sequence). The CDR3 runs 17 residues. Unmatched junction bases numbered 12, after V lost 5 bases and J lost 2 bases. CDR3 nucleotides: TGTGCCAGTAGTCCCTCCCACACTAGCGGACACACAGATACGCAGTATTTT. Encoded protein: CASSPSHTSGHTDTQYF.